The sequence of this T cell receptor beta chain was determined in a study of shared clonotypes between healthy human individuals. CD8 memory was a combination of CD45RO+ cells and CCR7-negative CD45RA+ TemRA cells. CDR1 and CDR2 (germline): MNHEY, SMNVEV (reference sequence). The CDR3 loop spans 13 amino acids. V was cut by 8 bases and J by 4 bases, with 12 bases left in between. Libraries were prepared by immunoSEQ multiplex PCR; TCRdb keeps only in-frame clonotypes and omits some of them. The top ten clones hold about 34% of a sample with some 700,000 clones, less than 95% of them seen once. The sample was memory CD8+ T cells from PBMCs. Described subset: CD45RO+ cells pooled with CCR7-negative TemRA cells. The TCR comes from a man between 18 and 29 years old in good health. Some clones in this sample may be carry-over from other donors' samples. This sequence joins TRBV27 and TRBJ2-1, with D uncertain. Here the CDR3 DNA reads TGTGCCAGCGGATTAGGTGGTTACAATGAGCAGTTCTTC. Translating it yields CASGLGGYNEQFF.